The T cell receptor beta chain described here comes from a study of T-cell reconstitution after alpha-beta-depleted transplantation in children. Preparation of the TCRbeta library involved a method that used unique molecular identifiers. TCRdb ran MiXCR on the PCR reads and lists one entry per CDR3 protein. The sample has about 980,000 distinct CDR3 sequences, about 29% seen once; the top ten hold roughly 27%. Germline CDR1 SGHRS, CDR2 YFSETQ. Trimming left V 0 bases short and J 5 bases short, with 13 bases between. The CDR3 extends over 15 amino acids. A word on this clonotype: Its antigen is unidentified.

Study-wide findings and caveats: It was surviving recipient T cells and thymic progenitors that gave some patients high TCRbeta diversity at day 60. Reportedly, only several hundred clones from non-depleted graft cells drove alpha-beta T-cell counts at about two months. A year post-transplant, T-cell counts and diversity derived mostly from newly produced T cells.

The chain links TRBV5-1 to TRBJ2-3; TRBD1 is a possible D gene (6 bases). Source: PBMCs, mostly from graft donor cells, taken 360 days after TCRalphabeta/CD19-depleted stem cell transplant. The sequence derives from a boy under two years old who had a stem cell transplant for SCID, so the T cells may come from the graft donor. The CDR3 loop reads CASSLAAGVGDTQYF. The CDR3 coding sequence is TGCGCCAGCAGCTTGGCGGCAGGGGTTGGAGATACGCAGTATTTT.